Shown below are 18 T cell receptor beta chains from a single sample sequenced in a study of blood T cells in healthy people across ages. A sample-barcoded 5' primer and a J-beta primer mix were used in a second PCR of about 7 to 12 cycles. TCRdb used MiXCR to reprocess the 5' RACE reads, holding one entry per CDR3 protein. The data show approximately 1.5 million distinct CDR3 sequences, roughly two fifths seen once. Sample: blood. Every receptor here comes from a woman in her late teens or twenties in good health.

Worth noting for this clonotype: The junction departs from germline at one end; a sequencing error may be responsible. The chain combines TRBV29-1 with TRBJ2-1; 10 positions agree with TRBD2. The germline V gene has CDR1 SQVTM and CDR2 ANQGSEA. The CDR3 totals 14 residues. The CDR3 DNA reads as TGCAGCGTGGAAGGACTAGCGGACAACAATGAGCAGTTCTTC. This codes for CSVEGLADNNEQFF.

Concerning this clonotype: At one of its ends the junction is not consistent with the germline gene, which may arise from a read error. This chain links TRBV12-3 or TRBV12-4 with TRBJ2-5; D ambiguous. The CDR3 totals 14 residues. The DNA of the CDR3 is TGTGCCAGCAGCTTAGTTGGCCTTGGGGAGACCCAGTACTTC. It specifies CASSLVGLGETQYF.

In this sample, this clonotype turned up a few times. The chain uses TRBV4-1 and TRBJ2-7; D gene uncertain. Germline assignment: CDR1 MGHRA and CDR2 YSYEKL. The CDR3 has 15 residues. Deletions cut 6 bases from V and 1 base from J, with 16 bases between. CDR3 region: CASRTRAGRSYEQYF. CDR3 DNA sequence: TGCGCCAGCAGAACCAGAGCCGGGCGGTCCTACGAGCAGTACTTC.

The V call is TRBV25-1, the J call TRBJ2-7; a possible D gene is TRBD1 (5 bases). The CDR3 spans 12 residues. Germline V CDR1 and CDR2: MGHDK, SYGVNS. V lost 3 bases to trimming and J lost 7 bases, with 10 bases between them. The CDR3 DNA is TGTGCCAGCAGTGATCAGGGTAATGAGCAGTACTTC. Translating it yields CASSDQGNEQYF.

V usage is TRBV4-1 and J usage is TRBJ1-2, with D hard to call. The germline V and J ends were trimmed by 2 bases and 2 bases, with 21 bases remaining between them. Germline assignment: CDR1 MGHRA and CDR2 YSYEKL. This CDR3 contains 18 residues. The CDR3 here is CASSQMGGRIPSNYGYTF. CDR3 coding DNA: TGCGCCAGCAGCCAAATGGGCGGAAGAATCCCATCAAACTATGGCTACACCTTC.

This clonotype was recorded a few times. The chain has TRBV10-3 and TRBJ2-3; no clear D gene. The CDR3 runs to 14 residues. Trimming took 7 bases from V and 0 from J, leaving 11 bases between them. Germline V gives CDR1 ENHRY, CDR2 SYGVKD. The CDR3 DNA reads TGTGCCATCATGCCCGGGCCTAGCACAGATACGCAGTATTTT. Its protein product is CAIMPGPSTDTQYF.

The rearrangement links TRBV29-1 to TRBJ2-5, with D unresolved. The CDR3 totals 13 residues. The V and J ends lost 3 bases and 1 base respectively, with 9 bases between them. Germline V lookup: CDR1 SQVTM, CDR2 ANQGSEA. The DNA of the CDR3 is TGCAGCGTTGATAAGGCGGTCCAAGAGACCCAGTACTTC. It encodes CSVDKAVQETQYF.

This clonotype has a handful of counts. J is TRBJ2-7 and V is TRBV15; D possibly corresponds to TRBD2 (7 bases). Germline CDR1 reads LNHNV; CDR2 reads YYDKDF (reference sequence). Trimming shortened V by 3 bases and J by 4 bases, and 19 bases separated the two germline ends. This CDR3 contains 16 residues. CDR3 protein: CATSSEGRGGGYEQYF. As DNA, the CDR3 is TGTGCCACCAGCAGCGAGGGACGAGGGGGAGGGTACGAGCAGTACTTC.

The V and J genes are TRBV5-5 and TRBJ2-7; D ambiguous. V gave up 4 bases and J gave up 10 bases, with 18 bases separating them. This CDR3 has 13 residues. Per germline, CDR1 SGHKS and CDR2 YYEKEE (reference sequence). For the CDR3, the DNA is TGTGCCAGCAGCCGGACGGACCAATTGCCCCAGTACTTC. Amino acid sequence: CASSRTDQLPQYF.

The gene calls are TRBV4-3 and TRBJ1-2; the D is unclear. The CDR3 spans 15 residues. CDR1 and CDR2 (germline): LGHNA, YSLEER. With 0 bases removed from V and 2 bases from J, the gap between germline ends came to 10 bases. The CDR3 DNA is TGCGCCAGCAGCCAAGATCAGGTCAGGAACTATGGCTACACCTTC. Translating it yields CASSQDQVRNYGYTF.

This rearrangement joins TRBV7-8 to TRBJ2-7; no definite D call. TRBJ2-5 explains the end of the DNA better; the J call may be wrong. The CDR3 covers 16 residues. The germline V gene has CDR1 SGHVS and CDR2 FQNEAQ. In DNA, the CDR3 is TGTGCCAGCAGCTTACGGCAGCCCCGAAGCCAGGAGACCCAGTACTTC. Its protein is CASSLRQPRSQETQYF.

The J gene is TRBJ2-1, the V gene TRBV7-2, with D unresolved. Between the trimmed V and J ends, which lost 5 bases and 2 bases, there was a span of 13 bases. The CDR3 runs 15 residues. Germline V gene lookup returns CDR1 SGHTA and CDR2 FQGNSA. CDR3 DNA sequence: TGTGCCAGCAGCACCTTGACTGGCCCCTACAATGAGCAGTTCTTC. Its translation is CASSTLTGPYNEQFF. The full variable domain, rest sourced from reference TRBV7-2 and TRBJ2-1, is GAGVSQSPSNKVTEKGKDVELRCDPISGHTALYWYRQSLGQGLEFLIYFQGNSAPDKSGLPSDRFSAERTGGSVSTLTIQRTQQEDSAVYLCASSTLTGPYNEQFFGPGTRLTVL.

This clonotype was recorded once. The V gene is TRBV4-3, the J gene TRBJ2-3; 9 nucleotides line up with TRBD2. CDR3 length equals 14 residues. V gave up 0 bases and J gave up 6 bases; unmatched junction bases: 1. The V gene's germline CDR1 is LGHNA and CDR2 YSLEER. The CDR3 coding sequence is TGCGCCAGCAGCCAAGACGGGACTAGCGATACGCAGTATTTT. Encoded protein: CASSQDGTSDTQYF.

This chain connects TRBV7-2 to TRBJ1-5; D remains ambiguous. From germline, CDR1 is SGHTA and CDR2 FQGNSA. Trimming removed 5 bases at V and 9 bases at J, with 14 bases between. The CDR3 loop spans 13 amino acids. The CDR3 spells CASSTDGLTPQHF. Here the CDR3 DNA reads TGTGCCAGCAGCACGGACGGGCTAACGCCCCAGCATTTT.

This clonotype was seen more than once but under ten times. J is TRBJ2-6 and V is TRBV5-1; tentatively, D is TRBD1 or TRBD2 (5 bases each). The CDR3 extends over 16 amino acids. V was pared by 3 bases and J by 0 bases, with 10 bases between. Germline CDR1 is SGHRS and CDR2 is YFSETQ. CDR3 nucleotides: TGCGCCAGCAGCTCGGGACGTACCTCTGGGGCCAACGTCCTGACTTTC. Translating it yields CASSSGRTSGANVLTF.

The V and J genes are TRBV7-2 and TRBJ1-5; unclear D gene. CDR1 and CDR2 (germline): SGHTA, FQGNSA. The V end was cut by 5 bases, the J end by 3 bases, with 5 bases between. This CDR3 has 12 residues. CDR3 in amino acids: CASSLYNQPQHF. CDR3 DNA sequence: TGTGCCAGCAGCCTCTACAATCAGCCCCAGCATTTT.

In its sample, this clonotype was seen many times. The gene calls are TRBV5-5 and TRBJ2-7; TRBD1 matches 8 bases. The V segment lost 4 bases and the J segment 3 bases; nucleotides outside the gene matches: 9. Germline V lookup: CDR1 SGHKS, CDR2 YYEKEE (reference sequence). The CDR3 covers 15 residues. Here the CDR3 reads CASSLLGQGFYEQYF. The CDR3 DNA reads as TGTGCCAGCAGCCTTCTAGGACAGGGCTTCTACGAGCAGTACTTC.

This clonotype has only one observation. The rearrangement uses TRBV12-5 and TRBJ2-7; D may be TRBD1 or TRBD2 (6 bases each). Germline-derived CDR1 and CDR2 are LGHNT and FRNRAP. The CDR3 totals 15 residues. Deletions cut 2 bases from V and 1 base from J, with 12 bases between. The CDR3 spells CASGLSPGASYEQYF. CDR3 DNA: TGTGCTAGTGGTTTGTCCCCGGGGGCATCCTACGAGCAGTACTTC.